This TCR beta chain was retrieved from a study of T cells expressing NK-cell markers. Study at large: Within the sequenced cohort of eight donors, seven exhibited HCMV seropositivity and one was seronegative. Study results and caveats: The leading position in the CD3+CD56-NKG2C+ fraction of several donors also went to these clonotypes.

Regarding this clonotype: Its specificity is not known.

The CDR3 has 16 residues. Germline CDR1 and CDR2: PRHDT and FYEKMQ (reference sequence). Production of TCR beta cDNA relied on 5'RACE template switching with UMIs. TCRdb reprocessed the 5' RACE reads, with one entry per CDR3 protein and no DNA. In all, the sample yields 550,000 to 600,000 distinct CDR3 sequences. The receptor was isolated from a man aged 18 to 29 in good health. What was sequenced was blood T cells: a sorted CD56 or NKG2C T cell subset, CD4+ or CD8+ T cells, or bulk PBMC T cells (not recorded which). The chain carries TRBV13 and TRBJ2-3; the TRBD2 assignment by TCRdb is unverifiable without DNA. The CDR3 protein is CASSLVLAGATDTQYF.